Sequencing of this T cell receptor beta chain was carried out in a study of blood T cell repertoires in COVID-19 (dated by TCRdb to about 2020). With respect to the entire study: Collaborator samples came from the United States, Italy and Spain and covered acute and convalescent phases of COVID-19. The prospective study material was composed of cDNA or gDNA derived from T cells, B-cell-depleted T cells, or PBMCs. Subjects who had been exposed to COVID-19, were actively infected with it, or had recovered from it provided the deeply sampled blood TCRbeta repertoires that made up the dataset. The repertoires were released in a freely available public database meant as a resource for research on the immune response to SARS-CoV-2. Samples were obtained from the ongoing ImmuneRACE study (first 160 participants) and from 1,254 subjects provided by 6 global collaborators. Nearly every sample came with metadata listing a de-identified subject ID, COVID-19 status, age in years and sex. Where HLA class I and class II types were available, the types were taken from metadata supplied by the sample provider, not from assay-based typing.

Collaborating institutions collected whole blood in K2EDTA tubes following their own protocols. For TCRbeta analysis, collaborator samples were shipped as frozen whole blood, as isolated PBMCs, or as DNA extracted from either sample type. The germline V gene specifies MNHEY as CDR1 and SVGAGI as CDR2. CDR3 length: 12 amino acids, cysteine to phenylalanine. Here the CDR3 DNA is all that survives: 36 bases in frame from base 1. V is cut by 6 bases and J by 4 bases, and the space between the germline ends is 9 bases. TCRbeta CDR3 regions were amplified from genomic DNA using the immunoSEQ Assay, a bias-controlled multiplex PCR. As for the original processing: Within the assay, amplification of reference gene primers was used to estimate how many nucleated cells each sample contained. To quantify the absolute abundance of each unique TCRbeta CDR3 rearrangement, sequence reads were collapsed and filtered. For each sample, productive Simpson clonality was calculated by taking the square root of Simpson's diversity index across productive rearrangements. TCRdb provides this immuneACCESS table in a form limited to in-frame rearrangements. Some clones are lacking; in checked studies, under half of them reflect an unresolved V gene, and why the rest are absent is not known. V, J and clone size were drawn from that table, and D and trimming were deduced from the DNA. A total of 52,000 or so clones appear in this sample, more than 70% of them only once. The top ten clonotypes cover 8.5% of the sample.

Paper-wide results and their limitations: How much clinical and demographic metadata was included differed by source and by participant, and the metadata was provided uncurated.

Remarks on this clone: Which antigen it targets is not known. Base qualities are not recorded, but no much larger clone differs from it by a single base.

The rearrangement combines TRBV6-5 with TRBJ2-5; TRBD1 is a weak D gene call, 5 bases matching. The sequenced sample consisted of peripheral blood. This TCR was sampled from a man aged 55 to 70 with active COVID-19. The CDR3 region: CASRFTGETQYF. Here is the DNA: TGTGCCAGCAGGTTTACAGGAGAGACCCAGTACTTC.